This T cell receptor beta chain was sequenced for a study of post-analysis software for immune sequencing data. Study-level findings and limits: Four or five TRBV segments, TRBV5-6, TRBV5-1 and TRBV20-1 among them, were found more frequent in patients than controls.

TCR beta libraries were prepared from cDNA with unique molecular identifiers. One entry per CDR3 protein, called by TCRdb with MiXCR from the PCR reads. The sample lists approximately 460,000 distinct CDR3 sequences, around 40% occurring once. Details on this clonotype: Its specificity is unknown.

Unmatched junction bases numbered 14, after V lost 8 bases and J lost 8 bases. The V gene's germline CDR1 is MNHNS and CDR2 SASEGT. The CDR3 totals 16 residues. The TCR originated in a girl between 5 and 17 years old with multiple sclerosis. The material sequenced was blood. The chain recombines TRBV6-1 with TRBJ2-1, with 11 bases matching TRBD2. CDR3 sequence: CASPETSGRVLDEQFF. The CDR3 DNA follows: TGTGCCAGCCCTGAAACTAGCGGGAGAGTCCTTGATGAGCAGTTCTTC.